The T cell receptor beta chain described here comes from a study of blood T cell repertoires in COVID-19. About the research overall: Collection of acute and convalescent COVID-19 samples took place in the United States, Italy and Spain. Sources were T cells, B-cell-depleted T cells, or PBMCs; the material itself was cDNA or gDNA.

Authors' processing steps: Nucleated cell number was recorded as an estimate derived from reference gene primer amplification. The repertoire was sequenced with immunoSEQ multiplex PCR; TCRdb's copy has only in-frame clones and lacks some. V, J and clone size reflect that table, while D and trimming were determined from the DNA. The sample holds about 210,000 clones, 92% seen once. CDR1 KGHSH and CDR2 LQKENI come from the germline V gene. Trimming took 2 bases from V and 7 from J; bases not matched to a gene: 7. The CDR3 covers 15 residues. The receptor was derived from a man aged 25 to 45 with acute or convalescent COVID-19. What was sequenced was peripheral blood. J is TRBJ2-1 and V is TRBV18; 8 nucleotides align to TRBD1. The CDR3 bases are TGTGCCAGCTCACCAAGTAACAGGGGGACGAATGAGCAGTTCTTC. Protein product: CASSPSNRGTNEQFF.